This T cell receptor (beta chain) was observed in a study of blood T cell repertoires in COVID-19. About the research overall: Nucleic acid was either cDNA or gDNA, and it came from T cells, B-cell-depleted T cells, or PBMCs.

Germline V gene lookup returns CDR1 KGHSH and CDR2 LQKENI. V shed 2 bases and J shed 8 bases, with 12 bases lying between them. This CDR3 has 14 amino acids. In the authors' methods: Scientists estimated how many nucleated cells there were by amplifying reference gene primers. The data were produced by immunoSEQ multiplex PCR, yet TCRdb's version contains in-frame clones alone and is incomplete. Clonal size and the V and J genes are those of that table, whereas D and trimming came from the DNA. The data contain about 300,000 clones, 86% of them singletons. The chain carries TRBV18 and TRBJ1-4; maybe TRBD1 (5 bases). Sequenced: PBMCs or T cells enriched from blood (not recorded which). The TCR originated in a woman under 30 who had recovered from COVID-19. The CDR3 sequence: CASSPSGGYEKLFF. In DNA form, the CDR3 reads TGTGCCAGCTCACCATCCGGGGGGTACGAAAAACTGTTTTTT. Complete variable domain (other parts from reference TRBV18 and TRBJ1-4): NAGVMQNPRHLVRRRGQEARLRCSPMKGHSHVYWYRQLPEEGLKFMVYLQKENIIDESGMPKERFSAEFPKEGPSILRIQQVVRGDSAAYFCASSPSGGYEKLFFGSGTQLSVL.